Reported below is one TCR beta chain. What it binds is not known. There are 16 residues in the CDR3. Trimming left V 4 bases short and J 6 bases short, with 18 bases between. Germline V lookup: CDR1 MNHEY, CDR2 SMNVEV (reference sequence). It was patients with CD8+CD57+ cell expansion by flow cytometry who were chosen for sequencing. Each of the patients presented with severe acquired aplastic anemia. Untreated patients provided the blood samples, with no therapy given before sampling. These data originate in a study of CD8+CD57+ T cells in acquired aplastic anemia. Study at large: Mean DNA quantity obtained from sorted CD4+ and CD8+ cells was around 3.2 ug. Study results and caveats: Both patients and controls carried the same twenty-nine CD8+ CDR3 sequences.

Genomic DNA served as template for TCR beta VDJ and CDR3 profiling. MiXCR was run by TCRdb on the reads, yielding one entry per CDR3 protein. The table includes 150,000 to 200,000 distinct CDR3 sequences, 40% to 50% detected once. This clonotype was sampled from a human donor with aplastic anemia. The sequencing sample was made of sorted CD4+, CD8+, or CD8+CD57+ T cells (not recorded which) from PBMCs. The V and J genes are TRBV27 and TRBJ2-2, with a possible D match to TRBD2 (7 bases). The DNA for the CDR3 is TGTGCCAGCAGTTCCGGGGGCGGGAGAGTGCCCGGGGAGCTGTTTTTT. It specifies CASSSGGGRVPGELFF.